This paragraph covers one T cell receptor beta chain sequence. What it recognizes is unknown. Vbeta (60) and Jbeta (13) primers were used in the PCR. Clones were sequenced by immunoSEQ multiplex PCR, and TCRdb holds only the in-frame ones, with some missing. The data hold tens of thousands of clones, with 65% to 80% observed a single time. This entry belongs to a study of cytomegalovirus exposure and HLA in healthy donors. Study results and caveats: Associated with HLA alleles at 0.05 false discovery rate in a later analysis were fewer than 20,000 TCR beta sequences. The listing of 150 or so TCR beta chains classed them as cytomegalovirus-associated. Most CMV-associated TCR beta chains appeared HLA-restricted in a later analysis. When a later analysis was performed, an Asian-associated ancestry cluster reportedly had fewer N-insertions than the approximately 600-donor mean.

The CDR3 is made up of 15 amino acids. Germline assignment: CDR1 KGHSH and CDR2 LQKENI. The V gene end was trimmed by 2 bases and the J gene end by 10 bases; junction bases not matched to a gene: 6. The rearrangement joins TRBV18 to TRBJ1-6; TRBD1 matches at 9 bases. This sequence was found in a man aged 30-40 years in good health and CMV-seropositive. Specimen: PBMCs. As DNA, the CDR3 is TGTGCCAGCTCACCAGGACAGGGGTCTCGGTCACCCCTCCACTTT. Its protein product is CASSPGQGSRSPLHF. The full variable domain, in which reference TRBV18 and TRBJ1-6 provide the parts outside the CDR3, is NAGVMQNPRHLVRRRGQEARLRCSPMKGHSHVYWYRQLPEEGLKFMVYLQKENIIDESGMPKERFSAEFPKEGPSILRIQQVVRGDSAAYFCASSPGQGSRSPLHFGNGTRLTVT.